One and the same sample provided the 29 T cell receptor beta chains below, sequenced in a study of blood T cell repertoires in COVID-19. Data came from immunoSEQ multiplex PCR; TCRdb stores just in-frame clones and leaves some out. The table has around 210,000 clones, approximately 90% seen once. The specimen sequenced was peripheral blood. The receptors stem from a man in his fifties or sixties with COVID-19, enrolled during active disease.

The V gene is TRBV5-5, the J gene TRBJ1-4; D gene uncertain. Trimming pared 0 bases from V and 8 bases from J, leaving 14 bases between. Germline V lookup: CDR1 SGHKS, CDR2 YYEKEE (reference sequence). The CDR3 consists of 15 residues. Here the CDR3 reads CASSLEPVQVEKLFF. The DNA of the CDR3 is TGTGCCAGCAGCTTGGAGCCGGTCCAGGTAGAAAAACTGTTTTTT.

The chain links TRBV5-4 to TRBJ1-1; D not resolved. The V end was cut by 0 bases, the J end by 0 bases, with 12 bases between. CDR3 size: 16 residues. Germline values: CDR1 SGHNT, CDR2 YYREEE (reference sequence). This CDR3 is CASSLEAGRMNTEAFF. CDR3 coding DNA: TGTGCCAGCAGCTTGGAGGCGGGTAGAATGAACACTGAAGCTTTCTTT.

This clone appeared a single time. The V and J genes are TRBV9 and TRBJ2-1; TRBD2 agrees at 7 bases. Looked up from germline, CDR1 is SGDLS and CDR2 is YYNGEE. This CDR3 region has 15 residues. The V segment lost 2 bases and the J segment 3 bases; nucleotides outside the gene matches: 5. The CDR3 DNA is TGTGCCAGCAGCGTTCTAACTAGCGACTACAATGAGCAGTTCTTC. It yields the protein CASSVLTSDYNEQFF. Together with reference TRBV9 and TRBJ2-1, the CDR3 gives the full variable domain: DSGVTQTPKHLITATGQRVTLRCSPRSGDLSVYWYQQSLDQGLQFLIQYYNGEERAKGNILERFSAQQFPDLHSELNLSSLELGDSALYFCASSVLTSDYNEQFFGPGTRLTVL.

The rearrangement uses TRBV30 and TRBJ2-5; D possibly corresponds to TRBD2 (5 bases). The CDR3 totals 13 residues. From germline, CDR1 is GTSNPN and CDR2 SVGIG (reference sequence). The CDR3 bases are TGTGCATCGGAGTTACGGGGCCAAGAGACCCAGTACTTC. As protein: CASELRGQETQYF.

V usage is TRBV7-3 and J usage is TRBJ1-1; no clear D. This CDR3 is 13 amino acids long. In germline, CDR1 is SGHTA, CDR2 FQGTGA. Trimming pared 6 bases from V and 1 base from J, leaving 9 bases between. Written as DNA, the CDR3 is TGTGCCAGCAGGTCCCAGGCGAACACTGAAGCTTTCTTT. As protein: CASRSQANTEAFF.

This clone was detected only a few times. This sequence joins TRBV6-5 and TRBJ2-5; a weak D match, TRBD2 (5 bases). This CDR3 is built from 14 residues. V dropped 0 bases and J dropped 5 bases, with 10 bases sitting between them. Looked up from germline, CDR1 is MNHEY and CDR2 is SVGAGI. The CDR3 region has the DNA TGTGCCAGCAGTTACTCCGGGGTCCGGGAGACCCAGTACTTC. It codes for CASSYSGVRETQYF.

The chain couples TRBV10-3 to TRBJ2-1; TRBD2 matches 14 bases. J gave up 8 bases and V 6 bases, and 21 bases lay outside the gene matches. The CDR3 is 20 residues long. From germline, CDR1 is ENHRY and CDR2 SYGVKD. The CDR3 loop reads CAISAEWGTSGRWGGDEQFF. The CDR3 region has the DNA TGTGCCATCAGCGCCGAGTGGGGGACTAGCGGGAGATGGGGTGGTGATGAGCAGTTCTTC.

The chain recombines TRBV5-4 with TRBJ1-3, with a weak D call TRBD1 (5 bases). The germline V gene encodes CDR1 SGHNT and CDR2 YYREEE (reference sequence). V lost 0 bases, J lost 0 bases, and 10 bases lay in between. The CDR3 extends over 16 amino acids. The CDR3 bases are TGTGCCAGCAGCTTGGAGGGGCGAACCTCTGGAAACACCATATATTTT. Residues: CASSLEGRTSGNTIYF. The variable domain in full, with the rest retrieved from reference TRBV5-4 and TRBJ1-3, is ETGVTQSPTHLIKTRGQQVTLRCSSQSGHNTVSWYQQALGQGPQFIFQYYREEENGRGNFPPRFSGLQFPNYSSELNVNALELDDSALYLCASSLEGRTSGNTIYFGEGSWLTVV.

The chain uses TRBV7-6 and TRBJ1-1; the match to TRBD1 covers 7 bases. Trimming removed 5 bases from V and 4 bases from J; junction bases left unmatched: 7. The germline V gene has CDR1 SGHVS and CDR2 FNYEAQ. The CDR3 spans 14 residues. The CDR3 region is CASSPQGTGTEAFF. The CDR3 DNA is TGTGCCAGCAGCCCACAGGGGACGGGCACTGAAGCTTTCTTT.

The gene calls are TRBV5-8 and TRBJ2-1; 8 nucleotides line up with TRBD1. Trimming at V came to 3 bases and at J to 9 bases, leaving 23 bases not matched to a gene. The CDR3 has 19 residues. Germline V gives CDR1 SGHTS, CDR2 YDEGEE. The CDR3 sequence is CASSWGGGSTPQGAVEQFF. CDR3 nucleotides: TGTGCCAGCAGCTGGGGAGGAGGGAGCACACCTCAGGGGGCGGTTGAGCAGTTCTTC.

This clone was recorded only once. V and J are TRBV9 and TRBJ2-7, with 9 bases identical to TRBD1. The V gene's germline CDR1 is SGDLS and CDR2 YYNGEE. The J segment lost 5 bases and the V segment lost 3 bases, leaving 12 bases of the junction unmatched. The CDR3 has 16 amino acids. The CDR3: CASSGRPGQGRNEQYF. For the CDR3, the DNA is TGTGCCAGCAGCGGGAGACCGGGACAGGGTAGGAACGAGCAGTACTTC.

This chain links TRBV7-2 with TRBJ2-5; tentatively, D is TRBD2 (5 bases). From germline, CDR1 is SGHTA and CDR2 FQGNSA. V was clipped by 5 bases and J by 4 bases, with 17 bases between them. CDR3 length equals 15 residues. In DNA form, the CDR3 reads TGTGCCAGCAGCACGCCCCGGACTGGTGGAGAGACCCAGTACTTC. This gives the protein CASSTPRTGGETQYF. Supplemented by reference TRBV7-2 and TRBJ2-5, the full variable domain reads GAGVSQSPSNKVTEKGKDVELRCDPISGHTALYWYRQSLGQGLEFLIYFQGNSAPDKSGLPSDRFSAERTGGSVSTLTIQRTQQEDSAVYLCASSTPRTGGETQYFGPGTRLLVL.

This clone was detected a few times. The CDR3 is CASSLVGRATEAFF. In DNA form, the CDR3 reads TGTGCCAGCAGCTTGGTAGGGCGGGCCACTGAAGCTTTCTTT. The chain uses TRBV5-5 and TRBJ1-1; D is unresolved. This CDR3 region has 14 residues. In germline, CDR1 is SGHKS, CDR2 YYEKEE (reference sequence). Trimming stripped 0 bases from V and 4 bases from J, with 10 bases between. Drawing the rest from reference TRBV5-5 and TRBJ1-1, the complete variable domain is DAGVTQSPTHLIKTRGQQVTLRCSPISGHKSVSWYQQVLGQGPQFIFQYYEKEERGRGNFPDRFSARQFPNYSSELNVNALLLGDSALYLCASSLVGRATEAFFGQGTRLTVV.

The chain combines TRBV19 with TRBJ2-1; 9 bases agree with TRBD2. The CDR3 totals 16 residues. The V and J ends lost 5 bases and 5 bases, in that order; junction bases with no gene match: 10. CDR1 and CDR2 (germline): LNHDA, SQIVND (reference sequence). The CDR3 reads CASSPYASGNHNEQFF. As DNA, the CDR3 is TGTGCCAGTAGTCCCTACGCTAGCGGGAATCACAATGAGCAGTTCTTC.

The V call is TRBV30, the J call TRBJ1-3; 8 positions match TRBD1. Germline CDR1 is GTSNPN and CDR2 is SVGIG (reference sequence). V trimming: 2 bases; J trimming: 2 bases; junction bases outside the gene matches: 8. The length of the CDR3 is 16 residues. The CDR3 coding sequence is TGTGCCTGGAGTCCAGTCCAGGGGGCGGCTGGAAACACCATATATTTT. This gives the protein CAWSPVQGAAGNTIYF.

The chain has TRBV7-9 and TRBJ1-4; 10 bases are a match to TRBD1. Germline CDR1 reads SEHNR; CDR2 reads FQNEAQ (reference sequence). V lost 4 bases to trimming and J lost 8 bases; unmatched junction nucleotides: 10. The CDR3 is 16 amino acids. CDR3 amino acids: CASSSDRGLIAEKLFF. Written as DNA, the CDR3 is TGTGCCAGCAGCTCAGACAGGGGGCTCATCGCGGAAAAACTGTTTTTT.

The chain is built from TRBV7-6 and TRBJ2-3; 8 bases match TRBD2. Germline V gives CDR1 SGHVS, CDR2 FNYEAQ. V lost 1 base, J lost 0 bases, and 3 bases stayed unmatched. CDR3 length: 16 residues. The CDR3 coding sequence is TGTGCCAGCAGCTTAGGGATAGCGGGGAGCACAGATACGCAGTATTTT. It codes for CASSLGIAGSTDTQYF.

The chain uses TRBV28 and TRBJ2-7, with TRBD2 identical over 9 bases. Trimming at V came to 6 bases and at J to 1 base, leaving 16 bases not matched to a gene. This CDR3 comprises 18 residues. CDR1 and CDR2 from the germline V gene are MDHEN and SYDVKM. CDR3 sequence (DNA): TGTGCCAGCAGACTTTCCGGTGTTAGCGGGGGCTTTTCCTACGAGCAGTACTTC. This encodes CASRLSGVSGGFSYEQYF.

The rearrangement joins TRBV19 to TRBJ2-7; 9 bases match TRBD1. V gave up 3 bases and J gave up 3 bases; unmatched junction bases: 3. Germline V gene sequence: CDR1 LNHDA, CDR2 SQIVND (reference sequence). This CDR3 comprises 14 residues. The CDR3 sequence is CASSIRDRVYEQYF. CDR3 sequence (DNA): TGTGCCAGTAGTATTAGGGACAGGGTCTACGAGCAGTACTTC. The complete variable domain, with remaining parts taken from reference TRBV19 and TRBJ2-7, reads DGGITQSPKYLFRKEGQNVTLSCEQNLNHDAMYWYRQDPGQGLRLIYYSQIVNDFQKGDIAEGYSVSREKKESFPLTVTSAQKNPTAFYLCASSIRDRVYEQYFGPGTRLTVT.

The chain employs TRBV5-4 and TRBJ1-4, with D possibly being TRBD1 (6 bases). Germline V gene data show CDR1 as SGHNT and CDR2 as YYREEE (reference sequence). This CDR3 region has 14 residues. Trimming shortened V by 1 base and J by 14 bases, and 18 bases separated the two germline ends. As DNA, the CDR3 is TGTGCCAGCAGCTTGTGGGGGGGGGCCGGGGATCTGTTTTTT. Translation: CASSLWGGAGDLFF.

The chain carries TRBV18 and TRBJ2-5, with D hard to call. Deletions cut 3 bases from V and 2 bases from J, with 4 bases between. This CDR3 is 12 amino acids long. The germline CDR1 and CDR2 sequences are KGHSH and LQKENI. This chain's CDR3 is CASSPTQETQYF. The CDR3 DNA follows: TGTGCCAGCTCACCCACTCAAGAGACCCAGTACTTC.

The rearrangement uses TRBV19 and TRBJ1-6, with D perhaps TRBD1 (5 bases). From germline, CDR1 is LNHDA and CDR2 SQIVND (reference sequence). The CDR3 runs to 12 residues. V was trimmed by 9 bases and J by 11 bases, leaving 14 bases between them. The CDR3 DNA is TGTGCCAGCCGGGGGGAGTTTACACCCCTCCACTTT. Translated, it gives CASRGEFTPLHF.

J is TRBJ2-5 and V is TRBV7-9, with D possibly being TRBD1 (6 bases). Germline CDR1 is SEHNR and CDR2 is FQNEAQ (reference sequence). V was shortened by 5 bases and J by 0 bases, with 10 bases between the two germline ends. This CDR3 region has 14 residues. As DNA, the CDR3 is TGTGCCAGCAGCGAGGGACATTACCAAGAGACCCAGTACTTC. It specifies CASSEGHYQETQYF. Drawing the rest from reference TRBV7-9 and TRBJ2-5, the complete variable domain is DTGVSQNPRHKITKRGQNVTFRCDPISEHNRLYWYRQTLGQGPEFLTYFQNEAQLEKSRLLSDRFSAERPKGSFSTLEIQRTEQGDSAMYLCASSEGHYQETQYFGPGTRLLVL.

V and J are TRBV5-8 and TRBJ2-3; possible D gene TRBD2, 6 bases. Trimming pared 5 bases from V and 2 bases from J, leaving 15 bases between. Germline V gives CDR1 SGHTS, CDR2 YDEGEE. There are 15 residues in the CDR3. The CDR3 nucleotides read TGTGCCAGCAGTTTAGCGGAGAGCTTCACAGATACGCAGTATTTT. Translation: CASSLAESFTDTQYF.

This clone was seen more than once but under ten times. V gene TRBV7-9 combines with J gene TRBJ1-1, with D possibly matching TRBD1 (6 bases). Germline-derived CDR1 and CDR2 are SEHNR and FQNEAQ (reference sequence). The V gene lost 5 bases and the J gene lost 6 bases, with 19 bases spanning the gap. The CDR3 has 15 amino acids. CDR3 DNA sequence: TGTGCCAGCAGCCTAGACCAGGGGTTTATCGCTGAAGCTTTCTTT. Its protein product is CASSLDQGFIAEAFF.

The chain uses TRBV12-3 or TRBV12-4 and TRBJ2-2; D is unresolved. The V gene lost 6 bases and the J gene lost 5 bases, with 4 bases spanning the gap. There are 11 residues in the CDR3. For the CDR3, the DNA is TGTGCCAGCAGCCGTACCGGGGAGCTGTTTTTT. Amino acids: CASSRTGELFF.

The CDR3: CASSEWTSGLNEQFF. The DNA of the CDR3 is TGCGCCAGCAGTGAGTGGACTAGCGGGCTTAATGAGCAGTTCTTC. The V and J genes are TRBV10-2 and TRBJ2-1; 11 nucleotides agree with TRBD2. The V gene's germline CDR1 is WSHSY and CDR2 SAAADI. V was pared by 1 base and J by 7 bases, with 3 bases of the junction left unmatched. The CDR3 runs to 15 residues.

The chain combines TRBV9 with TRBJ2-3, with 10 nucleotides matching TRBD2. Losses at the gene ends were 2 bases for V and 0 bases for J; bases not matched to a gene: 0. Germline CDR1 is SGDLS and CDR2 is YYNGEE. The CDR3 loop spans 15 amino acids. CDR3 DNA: TGTGCCAGCAGCGTGGGACTAGCGAGCACAGATACGCAGTATTTT. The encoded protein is CASSVGLASTDTQYF.

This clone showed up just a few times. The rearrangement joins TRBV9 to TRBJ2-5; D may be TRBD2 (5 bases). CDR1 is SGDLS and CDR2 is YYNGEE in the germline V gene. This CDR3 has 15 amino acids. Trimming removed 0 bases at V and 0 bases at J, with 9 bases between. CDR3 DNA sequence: TGTGCCAGCAGCGTAGCTGAGCGGCACCAAGAGACCCAGTACTTC. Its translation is CASSVAERHQETQYF.